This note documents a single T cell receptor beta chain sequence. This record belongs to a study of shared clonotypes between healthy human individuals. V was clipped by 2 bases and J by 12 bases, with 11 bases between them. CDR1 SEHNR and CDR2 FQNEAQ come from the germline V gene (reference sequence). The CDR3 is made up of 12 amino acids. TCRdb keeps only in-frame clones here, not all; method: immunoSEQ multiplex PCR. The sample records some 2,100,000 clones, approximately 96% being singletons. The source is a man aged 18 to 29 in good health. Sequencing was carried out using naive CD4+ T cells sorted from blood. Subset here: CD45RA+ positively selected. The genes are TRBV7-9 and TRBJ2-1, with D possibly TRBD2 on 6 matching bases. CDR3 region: CASSLWEEGQFF. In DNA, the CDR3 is TGTGCCAGCAGCTTATGGGAGGAGGGGCAGTTCTTC.